The 32 T cell receptor beta chains below all came from one sample that was sequenced in a study of blood T cell repertoires in COVID-19. Generated by immunoSEQ multiplex PCR, the TCRdb table keeps only in-frame clones and is missing some. In the table there are about 670,000 clones, about 90% of which are singletons. Sample: peripheral blood. Receptors were obtained from a woman younger than 30 with acute or convalescent COVID-19.

The CDR3 bases are TGTGCCAGCAGCCAAGCGGGGGTGGGCATGGTCCAGTACTTC. As protein: CASSQAGVGMVQYF. This sequence joins TRBV4-2 and TRBJ2-5; perhaps TRBD2 as D (6 bases). This CDR3 has 14 residues. Germline CDR1 reads LGHNA; CDR2 reads YNFKEQ. V lost 1 base and J 10 bases, leaving 16 bases between the germline ends.

V gene TRBV9 combines with J gene TRBJ1-2; the D gene is possibly TRBD1 (5 bases). V was clipped by 4 bases and J by 5 bases, with 15 bases between them. Germline V gene data show CDR1 as SGDLS and CDR2 as YYNGEE. This CDR3 comprises 14 residues. CDR3: CASSITTQGYGYTF. The CDR3 nucleotides read TGTGCCAGCAGCATCACGACCCAGGGTTATGGCTACACCTTC.

Remarks on this clone: Different DNA sequences within this sample yield the same CDR3. The CDR3 protein is CAISGTGPLSDYGYTF. The DNA of the CDR3 is TGTGCCATCAGCGGGACAGGGCCTCTGAGTGACTATGGCTACACCTTC. The V gene is TRBV10-3, the J gene TRBJ1-2; 9 bases line up with TRBD1. The V gene's germline CDR1 is ENHRY and CDR2 SYGVKD. The CDR3 has 16 residues. Trimming at V came to 6 bases and at J to 3 bases, leaving 11 bases not matched to a gene.

This clone was recorded only once. The V call is TRBV30, the J call TRBJ1-5, with 9 bases fitting TRBD1. V was clipped by 2 bases and J by 2 bases; unmatched bases: 1. Per germline, CDR1 GTSNPN and CDR2 SVGIG (reference sequence). The CDR3 totals 14 residues. The CDR3 loop reads CAWSRTGGNQPQHF. CDR3 nucleotides: TGTGCCTGGAGTCGGACAGGGGGCAATCAGCCCCAGCATTTT.

The rearrangement joins TRBV19 to TRBJ1-1; D uncertain. Trimming stripped 7 bases from V and 0 bases from J, with 12 bases between. The length of the CDR3 is 14 residues. In germline, CDR1 is LNHDA, CDR2 SQIVND (reference sequence). CDR3 nucleotide sequence: TGTGCCAGTACCCAGGCCCTATTGAACACTGAAGCTTTCTTT. Protein product: CASTQALLNTEAFF.

The chain combines TRBV5-6 with TRBJ1-1; the match to TRBD1 covers 8 bases. The CDR3 is 14 amino acids. V was clipped by 4 bases and J by 4 bases; unmatched bases: 6. Germline values: CDR1 SGHDT, CDR2 YYEEEE. CDR3 sequence reads: CASSHGQGSTEAFF. CDR3 sequence (DNA): TGTGCCAGCAGCCATGGACAGGGTAGCACTGAAGCTTTCTTT.

V gene TRBV5-4 combines with J gene TRBJ2-1; D is perhaps TRBD2 (6 bases). From germline, CDR1 is SGHNT and CDR2 YYREEE (reference sequence). CDR3 length: 13 residues. The V end was cut by 4 bases, the J end by 4 bases, with 9 bases between. The CDR3 loop is CASSDGGYNEQFF. DNA of the CDR3: TGTGCCAGCAGCGATGGGGGGTACAATGAGCAGTTCTTC.

The chain joins TRBV27 to TRBJ2-1; 11 bases map to TRBD2. The CDR3 has 15 residues. CDR1 and CDR2 (germline): MNHEY, SMNVEV (reference sequence). The V and J ends lost 6 bases and 5 bases, in that order; junction bases with no gene match: 6. This chain's CDR3 is CASRVLAGADNEQFF. For the CDR3, the DNA is TGTGCCAGCAGAGTACTAGCGGGGGCGGACAATGAGCAGTTCTTC.

Concerning this clone: The sample has other DNA sequences that encode this CDR3 too. The chain links TRBV6-4 to TRBJ2-2; possibly TRBD1 for D (6 bases). The V and J ends lost 0 bases and 4 bases respectively, with 12 bases between them. The CDR3 contains 16 residues. Germline CDR1 reads MRHNA; CDR2 reads SNTAGT. DNA of the CDR3: TGTGCCAGCAGTGACTCGGCACAGGGTAGCACCGGGGAGCTGTTTTTT. Protein sequence: CASSDSAQGSTGELFF.

The chain links TRBV13 to TRBJ2-7; D may be TRBD2 (6 bases). Between the trimmed V and J ends, which lost 6 bases and 2 bases, there was a span of 23 bases. The CDR3 extends over 17 amino acids. CDR1 and CDR2 from the germline V gene are PRHDT and FYEKMQ (reference sequence). CDR3 nucleotides: TGTGCCAGCAGTTCGTCCGGGACTCTAGGCCTTACCTACGAGCAGTACTTC. It specifies CASSSSGTLGLTYEQYF.

The CDR3 protein is CASSFSGGNEQFF. The CDR3 coding sequence is TGTGCCAGCAGCTTTAGCGGGGGAAATGAGCAGTTCTTC. The J gene is TRBJ2-1, the V gene TRBV7-6; 9 nucleotides agree with TRBD2. Germline trimming cut 3 bases from V and 7 bases from J; bases unmatched to any gene: 1. The CDR3 spans 13 residues. Germline CDR1 and CDR2: SGHVS and FNYEAQ.

The chain uses TRBV6-5 and TRBJ1-1; D call uncertain. Germline assignment: CDR1 MNHEY and CDR2 SVGAGI. Trimming removed 0 bases at V and 1 base at J, with 9 bases between. The CDR3 is made up of 15 amino acids. CDR3 sequence (DNA): TGTGCCAGCAGTTACTCGATACGGGGGAACACTGAAGCTTTCTTT. It is translated as CASSYSIRGNTEAFF.

The V call is TRBV6-6, the J call TRBJ2-2; 7 nucleotides line up with TRBD2. The V gene end was trimmed by 2 bases and the J gene end by 7 bases; junction bases not matched to a gene: 7. The CDR3 sequence is 15 residues long. CDR1 MNHNY and CDR2 SVGAGI come from the germline V gene (reference sequence). The CDR3 loop reads CASSYGRGTNGELFF. The CDR3 nucleotides are TGTGCCAGCAGTTACGGTCGGGGGACTAACGGGGAGCTGTTTTTT.

Comments on this clone: Other DNA variants within this sample encode the same CDR3. This chain joins TRBV28 and TRBJ1-5; D is ambiguous. This CDR3 contains 13 residues. CDR1 is MDHEN, CDR2 SYDVKM, per germline. Between the trimmed V and J ends, which lost 3 bases and 0 bases, there was a span of 3 bases. CDR3 nucleotides: TGTGCCAGCAGTTTCTATAGCAATCAGCCCCAGCATTTT. Encoded protein: CASSFYSNQPQHF.

The sample holds a few counts of this clone. The chain links TRBV28 to TRBJ1-4; TRBD1 matches at 8 bases. The CDR3 spans 16 residues. Trimming at V came to 3 bases and at J to 8 bases, leaving 11 bases not matched to a gene. Germline V gene sequence: CDR1 MDHEN, CDR2 SYDVKM. CDR3 protein: CASSFRGQAGGEKLFF. DNA of the CDR3: TGTGCCAGCAGTTTCAGGGGGCAGGCCGGAGGCGAAAAACTGTTTTTT.

The chain carries TRBV3-1 (or the pseudogene TRBV3-2) and TRBJ1-2; 7 positions agree with TRBD1. Germline CDR1 LGHDT, CDR2 YNNKEL (reference sequence). V shed 2 bases, J shed 4 bases, and the junction held 10 bases outside the gene matches. This CDR3 region has 16 residues. The CDR3 region is CASSQRAGGISYGYTF. CDR3 coding DNA: TGTGCCAGCAGCCAAAGAGCAGGGGGAATAAGCTATGGCTACACCTTC.

In its sample, this clone was seen once. The chain joins TRBV11-2 to TRBJ2-2, with a weak D call TRBD1 (6 bases). CDR1 is SGHAT and CDR2 is FQNNGV in the germline V gene. Trimming took off 6 bases at V and 3 bases at J, with 11 bases between the two ends. The CDR3 contains 14 residues. CDR3 amino acids: CASSFRGYTGELFF. CDR3 DNA: TGTGCCAGCAGTTTCAGGGGTTACACCGGGGAGCTGTTTTTT. The entire variable domain, with the rest obtained from reference TRBV11-2 and TRBJ2-2, is as follows: EAGVAQSPRYKIIEKRQSVAFWCNPISGHATLYWYQQILGQGPKLLIQFQNNGVVDDSQLPKDRFSAERLKGVDSTLKIQPAKLEDSAVYLCASSFRGYTGELFFGEGSRLTVL.

This clone was seen only a few times. This chain connects TRBV3-1 (or the pseudogene TRBV3-2) to TRBJ2-2; a possible D gene is TRBD2 (6 bases). Deletions cut 2 bases from V and 7 bases from J, with 14 bases between. Germline V CDR1 and CDR2: LGHDT, YNNKEL (reference sequence). There are 15 residues in the CDR3. The CDR3 DNA follows: TGTGCCAGCAGCCAACTCCTGCGGGGTGGCGGGGAGCTGTTTTTT. This translates into CASSQLLRGGGELFF.

The chain employs TRBV9 and TRBJ1-2, with D tentatively TRBD1 (6 bases). Germline loops: CDR1 SGDLS, CDR2 YYNGEE. The CDR3 is 16 amino acids. V lost 3 bases, J lost 0 bases, and 15 bases lay in between. The CDR3 loop reads CASSDARDKANYGYTF. Here the CDR3 DNA reads TGTGCCAGCAGCGACGCACGGGACAAAGCTAACTATGGCTACACCTTC. The whole variable domain, filled in from reference TRBV9 and TRBJ1-2, reads DSGVTQTPKHLITATGQRVTLRCSPRSGDLSVYWYQQSLDQGLQFLIQYYNGEERAKGNILERFSAQQFPDLHSELNLSSLELGDSALYFCASSDARDKANYGYTFGSGTRLTVV.

J is TRBJ2-7 and V is TRBV10-1; D might be TRBD1 (5 bases). The CDR3 has 14 residues. CDR1 WNHNN and CDR2 SYGVQD come from the germline V gene (reference sequence). The V gene lost 2 bases and the J gene lost 2 bases, with 10 bases spanning the gap. This CDR3 is CASSEDSKTYEQYF. The CDR3 nucleotides are TGCGCCAGCAGTGAGGACAGTAAGACCTACGAGCAGTACTTC.

The V and J genes are TRBV12-3 or TRBV12-4 and TRBJ1-2; maybe TRBD1 (5 bases). The CDR3 spans 12 residues. With 5 bases removed from V and 8 bases from J, the gap between germline ends came to 12 bases. CDR3 coding DNA: TGTGCCAGCAGTGGCCAGGGTTGGGGCTACACCTTC. Translation gives CASSGQGWGYTF.

This chain links TRBV2 with TRBJ1-1; 8 nucleotides match TRBD1. In germline, CDR1 is SNHLY, CDR2 FYNNEI. This CDR3 region has 14 residues. Unmatched junction bases numbered 9, after V lost 6 bases and J lost 6 bases. In DNA, the CDR3 is TGTGCCAGCAGGTCCGGGACAGGTTATTCTGAAGCTTTCTTT. Amino acids: CASRSGTGYSEAFF. Together with reference TRBV2 and TRBJ1-1, the CDR3 gives the full variable domain: EPEVTQTPSHQVTQMGQEVILRCVPISNHLYFYWYRQILGQKVEFLVSFYNNEISEKSEIFDDQFSVERPDGSNFTLKIRSTKLEDSAMYFCASRSGTGYSEAFFGQGTRLTVV.

The gene calls are TRBV4-1 and TRBJ1-2; unclear D gene. Between the trimmed V and J ends, which lost 1 base and 0 bases, there was a span of 12 bases. Germline V gene lookup returns CDR1 MGHRA and CDR2 YSYEKL. This CDR3 contains 16 residues. In DNA, the CDR3 is TGCGCCAGCAGCCAAGTCCCCCGTGCAGCTAACTATGGCTACACCTTC. Protein sequence: CASSQVPRAANYGYTF.

The chain couples TRBV18 to TRBJ1-2; TRBD1 might be the D (5 bases). Germline V CDR1 and CDR2: KGHSH, LQKENI. The CDR3 is 13 residues long. With 2 bases removed from V and 6 bases from J, the gap between germline ends came to 10 bases. In nucleotides, the CDR3 is TGTGCCAGCTCACCAGGGGCGCTTAATGGCTACACCTTC. It encodes CASSPGALNGYTF.

This clone showed up just once. The chain is built from TRBV4-3 and TRBJ1-2, with TRBD1 identical over 8 bases. The CDR3 spans 15 residues. Germline CDR1 is LGHNA and CDR2 is YSLEER. The V segment lost 0 bases and the J segment 2 bases; nucleotides outside the gene matches: 2. The CDR3 DNA sequence: TGCGCCAGCAGCCAAGACCGGGACAGGAACTATGGCTACACCTTC. The encoded protein is CASSQDRDRNYGYTF.

This chain joins TRBV3-1 (or the pseudogene TRBV3-2) and TRBJ2-3; D is perhaps TRBD1 (6 bases). Trimming cost V 5 bases and J 0 bases, with 18 bases left between them. This CDR3 has 17 amino acids. CDR1 is LGHDT, CDR2 YNNKEL, per germline (reference sequence). Written as DNA, the CDR3 is TGTGCCAGCAGCTCTCCCAATCAGGGGCGAAGCACAGATACGCAGTATTTT. Translating gives CASSSPNQGRSTDTQYF.

The chain combines TRBV7-2 with TRBJ2-1; 7 bases line up with TRBD2. The CDR3 totals 14 residues. Germline V CDR1 and CDR2: SGHTA, FQGNSA. The trim removed 0 bases at V and 5 bases at J, leaving 1 base unmatched. CDR3 in DNA: TGTGCCAGCAGCTTAGCTGGGGGGGACAATGAGCAGTTCTTC. Translating it yields CASSLAGGDNEQFF.

The V call is TRBV9, the J call TRBJ2-3; the match to TRBD2 covers 7 bases. The CDR3 runs 16 residues. The V gene end was trimmed by 5 bases and the J gene end by 0 bases; junction bases not matched to a gene: 9. Germline values: CDR1 SGDLS, CDR2 YYNGEE. The DNA for the CDR3 is TGTGCCAGCAGTGGGCTAGCGGCAACAAGCACAGATACGCAGTATTTT. Protein sequence: CASSGLAATSTDTQYF.

V gene TRBV6-1 combines with J gene TRBJ1-2, with D possibly matching TRBD1 (5 bases). V lost 1 base and J lost 0, with 9 bases in between. This CDR3 contains 15 residues. The germline gives CDR1 MNHNS, CDR2 SASEGT. The CDR3 DNA sequence: TGTGCCAGCAGTGAAGGGCGACAGACTAACTATGGCTACACCTTC. Protein: CASSEGRQTNYGYTF.

The DNA of the CDR3 is TGTGCCAGCAGCTGGGGGACAGGGGAGGTCGGCTACACCTTC. Translating gives CASSWGTGEVGYTF. The rearrangement links TRBV5-6 to TRBJ1-2; 10 bases align to TRBD1. V trimming: 3 bases; J trimming: 8 bases; junction bases outside the gene matches: 7. CDR1 is SGHDT and CDR2 is YYEEEE in the germline V gene. The CDR3 runs to 14 residues.

The chain is built from TRBV7-5 and TRBJ1-1; TRBD1 is the table's D call, not checked against the DNA. TRBV7-5 is shown as a pseudogene. This CDR3 has 14 amino acids. The CDR3 loop is CARSLGGGHTEAFF. CDR3 coding DNA: TGTGCCAGAAGCTTAGGAGGGGGCCACACTGAAGCTTTCTTT.

This chain uses TRBV6-6 with TRBJ2-2, with TRBD1 matching 11 bases. V lost 0 bases, J lost 6 bases, and 3 bases stayed unmatched. CDR3 length: 16 amino acids. Germline V gene sequence: CDR1 MNHNY, CDR2 SVGAGI (reference sequence). Here the CDR3 reads CASSYSGQGAAGELFF. The CDR3 nucleotides are TGTGCCAGCAGTTACTCCGGACAGGGGGCAGCCGGGGAGCTGTTTTTT.